These T cell receptor beta chains were read from a single sample in a study of T cell responses to AZD1222 COVID-19 vaccine. Data came from immunoSEQ multiplex PCR; TCRdb stores just in-frame clones and leaves some out. The sample yields some 110,000 clones, about four fifths seen once. The sample in question was peripheral blood, obtained on day 0 of AZD1222 vaccination. The receptors shown here come from an adult in good health. Both conserved end residues are part of each CDR3. D genes are given only for firm matches. Rows may omit the clone size; those that give it use once, few, many or a size class.

clone size: many; D gene: TRBD1; J gene: TRBJ2-7; V gene: TRBV29-1; CDR3 protein: CSVEEGQSSYEQYF; CDR3 DNA: TGCAGCGTTGAAGAGGGACAGAGCTCCTACGAGCAGTACTTC
clone size: -; D gene: TRBD1; J gene: TRBJ2-1; V gene: TRBV6-6; CDR3 protein: CASRMTGTAGHEQFF; CDR3 DNA: TGTGCCAGCAGGATGACCGGGACAGCAGGTCATGAGCAGTTCTTC
clone size: -; D gene: -; J gene: TRBJ1-2; V gene: TRBV14; CDR3 protein: CASSPIRERTNYGYTF; CDR3 DNA: TGTGCCAGCAGTCCTATTCGTGAACGGACTAACTATGGCTACACCTTC
clone size: -; D gene: -; J gene: TRBJ2-1; V gene: TRBV11-2; CDR3 protein: CASSSDPYNEQFF; CDR3 DNA: TGTGCCAGCAGCTCGGACCCCTACAATGAGCAGTTCTTC
clone size: -; D gene: -; J gene: TRBJ1-5; V gene: TRBV6-5; CDR3 protein: CASSTGDQPQHF; CDR3 DNA: TGTGCCAGCAGTACAGGTGATCAGCCCCAGCATTTT
clone size: -; D gene: -; J gene: TRBJ1-4; V gene: TRBV7-3; CDR3 protein: CASSSWGDEKLFF; CDR3 DNA: TGTGCCAGCTCAAGCTGGGGGGATGAAAAACTGTTTTTT
clone size: -; D gene: TRBD1; J gene: TRBJ2-7; V gene: TRBV5-5; CDR3 protein: CASSPRPGTGYYEQYF; CDR3 DNA: TGTGCCAGCAGCCCACGTCCCGGGACAGGTTACTACGAGCAGTACTTC
clone size: -; D gene: TRBD1; J gene: TRBJ2-7; V gene: TRBV24-1; CDR3 protein: CATSSRDSRYEQYF; CDR3 DNA: TGTGCCACCAGTTCCCGGGACAGCCGCTACGAGCAGTACTTC
clone size: -; D gene: -; J gene: TRBJ1-6; V gene: TRBV5-8; CDR3 protein: CASSFRTGPLHF; CDR3 DNA: TGTGCCAGCAGCTTTCGGACGGGACCCCTCCACTTT
clone size: -; D gene: -; J gene: TRBJ1-1; V gene: TRBV2; CDR3 protein: CASMLGGATNTEAFF; CDR3 DNA: TGTGCCAGCATGTTGGGGGGCGCGACTAACACTGAAGCTTTCTTT
clone size: -; D gene: -; J gene: TRBJ2-2; V gene: TRBV30; CDR3 protein: CAWSVSYYMGQNTGELFF; CDR3 DNA: TGTGCCTGGAGTGTATCCTACTACATGGGGCAGAACACCGGGGAGCTGTTTTTT
clone size: -; D gene: TRBD1; J gene: TRBJ1-2; V gene: TRBV7-3; CDR3 protein: CASSSGQGFGYTF; CDR3 DNA: TGTGCCAGCAGCTCAGGACAGGGGTTCGGCTACACCTTC
clone size: -; D gene: -; J gene: TRBJ1-4; V gene: TRBV2; CDR3 protein: CASSLRGEKLFF; CDR3 DNA: TGTGCCAGCAGCTTACGGGGGGAAAAACTGTTTTTT
clone size: -; D gene: -; J gene: TRBJ2-3; V gene: TRBV6-1; CDR3 protein: CASSEAGTDTQYF; CDR3 DNA: TGTGCCAGCAGTGAAGCGGGCACAGATACGCAGTATTTT
clone size: -; D gene: -; J gene: TRBJ1-4; V gene: TRBV15; CDR3 protein: CATSEIQSLATNEKLFF; CDR3 DNA: TGTGCCACCAGCGAAATACAATCACTAGCAACTAATGAAAAACTGTTTTTT
clone size: -; D gene: -; J gene: TRBJ1-6; V gene: TRBV19; CDR3 protein: CASSILGRNSPLHF; CDR3 DNA: TGTGCCAGTAGTATCTTGGGGAGGAATTCACCCCTCCACTTT
clone size: -; D gene: -; J gene: TRBJ1-1; V gene: TRBV28; CDR3 protein: CASSFGVSTEAFF; CDR3 DNA: TGTGCCAGCAGTTTCGGGGTCTCCACTGAAGCTTTCTTT
clone size: few; D gene: -; J gene: TRBJ2-4; V gene: TRBV28; CDR3 protein: CASSLPAGHLSGGNIQYF; CDR3 DNA: TGTGCCAGCAGTTTGCCGGCGGGACACCTTAGCGGAGGAAACATTCAGTACTTC
clone size: -; D gene: -; J gene: TRBJ1-1; V gene: TRBV30; CDR3 protein: CAWKEWHTEAFF; CDR3 DNA: TGTGCCTGGAAGGAATGGCACACTGAAGCTTTCTTT
clone size: -; D gene: -; J gene: TRBJ1-4; V gene: TRBV19; CDR3 protein: CASSISSDEKLFF; CDR3 DNA: TGTGCCAGTAGTATAAGCAGCGATGAAAAACTGTTTTTT
clone size: -; D gene: TRBD2; J gene: TRBJ2-5; V gene: TRBV7-3; CDR3 protein: CASSIQGRTGAGVETQYF; CDR3 DNA: TGTGCCAGCAGCATCCAAGGCCGGACCGGAGCGGGAGTAGAGACCCAGTACTTC
clone size: few; D gene: TRBD2; J gene: TRBJ2-5; V gene: TRBV7-8; CDR3 protein: CASSIGLASQETQYF; CDR3 DNA: TGTGCCAGCAGCATTGGACTAGCGTCTCAAGAGACCCAGTACTTC
clone size: -; D gene: -; J gene: TRBJ1-1; V gene: TRBV12-3/TRBV12-4; CDR3 protein: CANRRMNTEAFF; CDR3 DNA: TGTGCCAACCGAAGGATGAACACTGAAGCTTTCTTT
clone size: -; D gene: TRBD1; J gene: TRBJ2-2; V gene: TRBV18; CDR3 protein: CASSLRPGQKNTGELFF; CDR3 DNA: TGTGCCAGCTCACTCCGACCGGGACAGAAGAACACCGGGGAGCTGTTTTTT
clone size: once; D gene: -; J gene: TRBJ2-7; V gene: TRBV7-9; CDR3 protein: CASSLVLHEQYF; CDR3 DNA: TGTGCCAGCAGCTTAGTACTTCACGAGCAGTACTTC
clone size: -; D gene: TRBD1; J gene: TRBJ2-7; V gene: TRBV7-2; CDR3 protein: CASSPQGVSTYEQYF; CDR3 DNA: TGTGCCAGCAGCCCCCAGGGGGTATCGACCTACGAGCAGTACTTC